This is a list of T cell receptor beta chains from one sample in a study of blood T cell repertoires in COVID-19. The table came from immunoSEQ multiplex PCR; TCRdb's copy has only in-frame clones and leaves some out. The sample consists of over 75,000 clones, about 84% of them appearing once. Input material: peripheral blood. These TCRs come from a human donor in a cohort sampled during active COVID-19. CDR3s include the opening cysteine and the closing phenylalanine or tryptophan.

v_gene: TRBV7-2; j_gene: TRBJ2-7; CDR3aa: CASSLYYEQYF
v_gene: TRBV6-6; j_gene: TRBJ1-3; CDR3aa: CASSYPGQVTGNTIYF
v_gene: TRBV19; j_gene: TRBJ1-6; CDR3aa: CASRMGTGGSPLHF
v_gene: TRBV7-8; j_gene: TRBJ2-7; CDR3aa: CASRSRDRAYEQYF
v_gene: TRBV18; j_gene: TRBJ2-1; CDR3aa: CASSPPYEGSYNEQFF
v_gene: TRBV29-1; j_gene: TRBJ2-5; CDR3aa: CSVGTRTGEETQYF
v_gene: TRBV6-5; j_gene: TRBJ1-6; CDR3aa: CASNPDGGANSPLHF
v_gene: TRBV6-5; j_gene: TRBJ1-6; CDR3aa: CASSTQGNSPLHF
v_gene: TRBV7-8; j_gene: TRBJ2-5; CDR3aa: CASSPLGTRDQETQYF
v_gene: TRBV19; j_gene: TRBJ1-5; CDR3aa: CASSNSIGTESNQPQHF
v_gene: TRBV5-1; j_gene: TRBJ1-1; CDR3aa: CASSPQVNTEAFF
v_gene: TRBV6-6; j_gene: TRBJ1-5; CDR3aa: CASREGGLSNQPQHF
v_gene: TRBV27; j_gene: TRBJ1-1; CDR3aa: CASKATVNTEAFF
v_gene: TRBV12-3/TRBV12-4; j_gene: TRBJ2-1; CDR3aa: CASRPNSNEQFF